A single sample gave rise to the 13 T cell receptor beta chains below, sequenced in a study of blood T cell repertoires in COVID-19. Data came from immunoSEQ multiplex PCR; TCRdb stores just in-frame clones and leaves some out. The profile shows 180,000 or so clones, 65% to 85% of them singletons. Sequencing was carried out using PBMCs or T cells enriched from blood (not recorded which). The receptors come from a man in his forties who had recovered from COVID-19.

CDR3 nucleotides: TGCGCCAGCAGCCGGAGCGGGGAGCTGTTAAACACCATATATTTT. It translates to CASSRSGELLNTIYF. The chain combines TRBV5-1 with TRBJ1-3; D is unresolved. Looked up from germline, CDR1 is SGHRS and CDR2 is YFSETQ. V lost 4 bases and J lost 6, with 17 bases in between. The CDR3 covers 15 residues.

This clone was counted once. The rearrangement links TRBV7-2 to TRBJ1-2; D perhaps matches TRBD1 (5 bases). The CDR3 loop spans 16 amino acids. From germline, CDR1 is SGHTA and CDR2 FQGNSA. V was trimmed by 2 bases and J by 5 bases, leaving 18 bases between them. The DNA of the CDR3 is TGTGCCAGCAGCTTATTAGAACCAGGGTATCGGTATGGCTACACCTTC. Translated, it gives CASSLLEPGYRYGYTF.

CDR3 amino acids: CASRPGQGRSPLHF. CDR3 nucleotides: TGTGCCAGCAGGCCGGGACAGGGGCGATCACCCCTCCACTTT. V and J are TRBV6-6 and TRBJ1-6, with TRBD1 matching 10 bases. This CDR3 is 14 amino acids long. Germline V lookup: CDR1 MNHNY, CDR2 SVGAGI (reference sequence). Germline trimming cut 6 bases from V and 10 bases from J; bases unmatched to any gene: 6.

The chain recombines TRBV20-1 with TRBJ2-3; the D is unclear. The CDR3 has 13 residues. Germline V CDR1 and CDR2: DFQATT, SNEGSKA (reference sequence). The germline V and J ends were trimmed by 3 bases and 0 bases, with 7 bases remaining between them. In DNA form, the CDR3 reads TGCAGTGCTAGTGCGACTAGCACAGATACGCAGTATTTT. This codes for CSASATSTDTQYF.

This clone was detected once. The chain joins TRBV6-6 to TRBJ1-2, with D maybe TRBD1 (5 bases). Per germline, CDR1 MNHNY and CDR2 SVGAGI (reference sequence). Trimming took off 3 bases at V and 2 bases at J, with 10 bases between the two ends. The CDR3 covers 14 residues. The CDR3 DNA is TGTGCCAGCAGTTATCTGACAGTAAACTATGGCTACACCTTC. Translation gives CASSYLTVNYGYTF.

The J gene is TRBJ1-2, the V gene TRBV11-1; 11 bases line up with TRBD1. The CDR3 loop spans 14 amino acids. CDR1 is SGHAT, CDR2 FQDESV, per germline (reference sequence). V lost 3 bases to trimming and J lost 4 bases; unmatched junction nucleotides: 1. The CDR3 sequence is CASSLGQGVYGYTF. The CDR3 bases are TGTGCCAGCAGCTTGGGACAGGGGGTCTATGGCTACACCTTC.

With respect to this clone: The same CDR3 is also encoded by other DNA sequences in this sample. The genes are TRBV5-5 and TRBJ1-1, with D possibly matching TRBD1 (5 bases). The V end was cut by 0 bases, the J end by 5 bases, with 11 bases between. The germline V gene encodes CDR1 SGHKS and CDR2 YYEKEE (reference sequence). The CDR3 is 14 amino acids. In DNA form, the CDR3 reads TGTGCCAGCAGCTTGGAGGGCAGGGTGACTGAAGCTTTCTTT. Translating it yields CASSLEGRVTEAFF.

The chain couples TRBV12-3 or TRBV12-4 to TRBJ2-2; D gene uncertain. V lost 2 bases, J lost 6 bases, and 4 bases lay in between. This CDR3 has 12 amino acids. The CDR3 protein is CASSLRAGELFF. The CDR3 DNA reads as TGTGCCAGCAGTTTACGGGCCGGGGAGCTGTTTTTT.

The rearrangement links TRBV3-1 (or the pseudogene TRBV3-2) to TRBJ1-2; 7 bases align to TRBD1. Germline CDR1 is LGHDT and CDR2 is YNNKEL (reference sequence). V dropped 2 bases and J dropped 6; count of bases not matched to a gene: 6. CDR3 length: 14 amino acids. The CDR3 nucleotides read TGTGCCAGCAGCCAATTGGCACAGGGGCATGGCTACACCTTC. Translation gives CASSQLAQGHGYTF.

In this sample, this clone turned up once. The V and J genes are TRBV12-3 or TRBV12-4 and TRBJ1-2, with D possibly TRBD1 on 6 matching bases. Trimming left V 0 bases short and J 8 bases short, with 7 bases between. There are 12 residues in the CDR3. As DNA, the CDR3 is TGTGCCAGCAGTTTAGCAAGGGGGGGCTACACCTTC. Translated, it gives CASSLARGGYTF.

This clone was detected once. J is TRBJ2-5 and V is TRBV11-2, with 12 bases that match TRBD1. The J segment lost 4 bases and the V segment lost 1 base, leaving 4 bases of the junction unmatched. Germline V CDR1 and CDR2: SGHAT, FQNNGV. The CDR3 runs 16 residues. CDR3 region: CASSLGGTGGLETQYF. For the CDR3, the DNA is TGTGCCAGCAGCTTAGGCGGGACAGGGGGCTTAGAGACCCAGTACTTC.

V is TRBV2 and J is TRBJ1-2, with 10 positions matching TRBD1. The germline V gene encodes CDR1 SNHLY and CDR2 FYNNEI. The ends lost 8 bases at V and 2 bases at J; junction bases unmatched: 14. This CDR3 has 17 amino acids. In nucleotides, the CDR3 is TGTGCCAGCGGCCCCGGGACAGGGGATTCTGTGAACTATGGCTACACCTTC. Amino acids: CASGPGTGDSVNYGYTF.

The chain combines TRBV12-2 with TRBJ2-7; TRBD2, the table's D call, was not compared with the DNA. TRBV12-2 is assigned pseudogene status. The CDR3 runs to 16 residues. The CDR3 loop reads CALKLAGKDIHYEQYF. For the CDR3, the DNA is TGTGCCCTGAAGCTAGCGGGGAAAGACATCCACTACGAGCAGTACTTC.